This section outlines one T cell receptor beta chain sequence together with its context. Its antigen is not identified. Germline V CDR1 and CDR2: SGHRS, YFSETQ. Losses at the gene ends were 0 bases for V and 3 bases for J; bases not matched to a gene: 5. This CDR3 has 15 residues. The data belong to a study of cytomegalovirus exposure and HLA in healthy donors. Notes on the study in general: The authors later linked a missense DCLRE1C variant to TCR beta V- and J-gene trimming.

Primers included in the PCR were 60 Vbeta and 13 Jbeta primers. Sequenced by immunoSEQ multiplex PCR; TCRdb stores in-frame clones only, minus some. The table includes around 170,000 clones, 81% detected once. J is TRBJ1-1 and V is TRBV5-1; 7 bases fit TRBD1. This receptor was identified in a man aged 45-60 years in good health and CMV-seronegative. The sample taken for sequencing was PBMCs. CDR3 amino acids: CASSLADRADTEAFF. In DNA form, the CDR3 reads TGCGCCAGCAGCTTGGCCGACAGGGCGGACACTGAAGCTTTCTTT.